The 24 T cell receptor beta chains presented below share a single source sample, sequenced in a study of T cell changes during pregnancy in multiple sclerosis. The protocol was immunoSEQ multiplex PCR, while the TCRdb copy is restricted to in-frame clones and leaves out a portion. In the table there are about 40,000 clones, around 90% of which are singletons. The sequenced sample was CD8+ T cells from peripheral blood mononuclear cells, obtained before pregnancy. The receptor set was obtained from a female donor with multiple sclerosis, enrolled in a pregnancy study.

The rearrangement links TRBV7-9 to TRBJ2-1; 11 positions match TRBD2. V shed 5 bases and J 2 bases; nucleotides not matched to a gene: 5. There are 16 residues in the CDR3. Germline V gene lookup returns CDR1 SEHNR and CDR2 FQNEAQ (reference sequence). DNA of the CDR3: TGTGCCAGCAGCCATATACTAGCGGGAGCCTACAATGAGCAGTTCTTC. This sequence encodes CASSHILAGAYNEQFF.

The rearrangement uses TRBV4-3 and TRBJ2-1; 10 bases fit TRBD2. Trimming at V came to 2 bases and at J to 2 bases, leaving 3 bases not matched to a gene. CDR1 is LGHNA, CDR2 YSLEER, per germline. The CDR3 spans 16 residues. CDR3 bases: TGCGCCAGCAGCCAAAGCGGGAGGGTGGCCTACAATGAGCAGTTCTTC. Translation: CASSQSGRVAYNEQFF.

The chain has TRBV6-1 and TRBJ2-3; D unresolved. The ends were cut back, 5 bases at V and 6 bases at J, with 18 bases in the middle. Germline lookup yields CDR1 MNHNS and CDR2 SASEGT. The CDR3 is 15 residues long. CDR3 DNA: TGTGCCAGCAGTTCAACTGCGATCCTCGGGGATACGCAGTATTTT. It encodes CASSSTAILGDTQYF.

The rearrangement joins TRBV7-9 to TRBJ1-2; 7 positions agree with TRBD1. Germline V gives CDR1 SEHNR, CDR2 FQNEAQ (reference sequence). This CDR3 contains 13 residues. V trimming: 5 bases; J trimming: 4 bases; junction bases outside the gene matches: 4. The DNA for the CDR3 is TGTGCCAGCAGCGAAACAGGGGCCTATGGCTACACCTTC. This gives the protein CASSETGAYGYTF.

This clone came up a few times. V gene TRBV27 combines with J gene TRBJ2-7, with a possible D match to TRBD1 (5 bases). The germline gives CDR1 MNHEY, CDR2 SMNVEV (reference sequence). Deletions cut 2 bases from V and 5 bases from J, with 13 bases between. The CDR3 sequence is 14 residues long. The CDR3 loop is CASSLIGADDEQYF. In nucleotides, the CDR3 is TGTGCCAGCAGTTTAATTGGGGCTGACGACGAGCAGTACTTC.

The chain carries TRBV28 and TRBJ1-5; D uncertain. With 4 bases removed from V and 0 bases from J, the gap between germline ends came to 7 bases. The CDR3 is 14 amino acids. Germline V gene sequence: CDR1 MDHEN, CDR2 SYDVKM. The CDR3 protein is CASSSRFSNQPQHF. CDR3 DNA: TGTGCCAGCAGTTCCAGATTTAGCAATCAGCCCCAGCATTTT.

V usage is TRBV5-4 and J usage is TRBJ2-3; 8 bases are a match to TRBD2. The CDR3 sequence is 14 residues long. V trimming: 4 bases; J trimming: 4 bases; junction bases outside the gene matches: 5. In germline, CDR1 is SGHNT, CDR2 YYREEE (reference sequence). CDR3 sequence (DNA): TGTGCCAGCAGCCTCGGACTAGCTCCAGATACGCAGTATTTT. As protein: CASSLGLAPDTQYF.

The chain is built from TRBV6-5 and TRBJ2-3; no clear D. The V end was cut by 0 bases, the J end by 2 bases, with 6 bases between. Germline V gives CDR1 MNHEY, CDR2 SVGAGI. This CDR3 has 14 residues. The CDR3 protein is CASSYSGSTDTQYF. The CDR3 DNA reads TGTGCCAGCAGTTACTCGGGCTCCACAGATACGCAGTATTTT.

DNA for the CDR3: TGTGCCAGCAGCTACCGGGACACAAACTATGGCTACACCTTC. This codes for CASSYRDTNYGYTF. The rearrangement joins TRBV9 to TRBJ1-2, with a possible D match to TRBD1 (6 bases). Trimming shortened V by 4 bases and J by 2 bases, and 12 bases separated the two germline ends. The CDR3 totals 14 residues. Germline V gives CDR1 SGDLS, CDR2 YYNGEE.

The chain has TRBV19 and TRBJ2-1, with a weak D call TRBD2 (5 bases). The CDR3 has 12 residues. Germline CDR1 and CDR2: LNHDA and SQIVND (reference sequence). Trimming removed 5 bases from V and 9 bases from J, with 11 bases in between. CDR3 residues: CASSGGVGEQFF. The CDR3 nucleotides are TGTGCCAGTAGTGGAGGCGTAGGTGAGCAGTTCTTC. Filled out from reference TRBV19 and TRBJ2-1, the complete variable domain reads DGGITQSPKYLFRKEGQNVTLSCEQNLNHDAMYWYRQDPGQGLRLIYYSQIVNDFQKGDIAEGYSVSREKKESFPLTVTSAQKNPTAFYLCASSGGVGEQFFGPGTRLTVL.

The chain is built from TRBV11-2 and TRBJ1-1; D gene unclear. V gave up 3 bases and J gave up 4 bases, with 12 bases separating them. This CDR3 has 14 amino acids. Germline CDR1 is SGHAT and CDR2 is FQNNGV. CDR3 nucleotides: TGTGCCAGCAGCTTTACTGGACTGGGCACTGAAGCTTTCTTT. Its translation: CASSFTGLGTEAFF.

The chain combines TRBV7-3 with TRBJ2-3; TRBD1 matches at 12 bases. The length of the CDR3 is 15 residues. V dropped 5 bases and J dropped 2; count of bases not matched to a gene: 2. CDR1 SGHTA and CDR2 FQGTGA come from the germline V gene. The CDR3 region is CASSGTGGSTDTQYF. The CDR3 DNA sequence: TGTGCCAGCAGCGGGACAGGGGGCTCCACAGATACGCAGTATTTT.

The genes are TRBV19 and TRBJ2-3; perhaps TRBD2 as D (5 bases). Germline CDR1 is LNHDA and CDR2 is SQIVND (reference sequence). This CDR3 comprises 14 residues. V lost 1 base, J lost 8 bases, and 13 bases lay in between. CDR3 in amino acids: CASSIAFEGPTQYF. CDR3 sequence (DNA): TGTGCCAGTAGTATAGCTTTCGAGGGCCCTACGCAGTATTTT. Full variable domain (remainder filled in from reference TRBV19 and TRBJ2-3): DGGITQSPKYLFRKEGQNVTLSCEQNLNHDAMYWYRQDPGQGLRLIYYSQIVNDFQKGDIAEGYSVSREKKESFPLTVTSAQKNPTAFYLCASSIAFEGPTQYFGPGTRLTVL.

V gene TRBV6-6 combines with J gene TRBJ2-1; 11 bases match TRBD2. The length of the CDR3 is 15 residues. Trimming removed 2 bases from V and 3 bases from J; junction bases left unmatched: 0. Germline V gene sequence: CDR1 MNHNY, CDR2 SVGAGI (reference sequence). The CDR3 DNA is TGTGCCAGCAGTTACACTAGCGGGGGCTACAATGAGCAGTTCTTC. Protein product: CASSYTSGGYNEQFF.

This clone was seen only once. This chain links TRBV5-1 with TRBJ2-3; D perhaps matches TRBD2 (6 bases). The ends were cut back, 4 bases at V and 3 bases at J, with 18 bases in the middle. Germline V gene lookup returns CDR1 SGHRS and CDR2 YFSETQ. The CDR3 has 16 residues. CDR3 residues: CASSQEGLGLTDTQYF. The CDR3 nucleotides are TGCGCCAGCAGCCAGGAGGGCCTGGGGTTGACAGATACGCAGTATTTT.

The rearrangement uses TRBV29-1 and TRBJ1-3, with 7 bases lining up with TRBD1. The J segment lost 6 bases and the V segment lost 5 bases, leaving 4 bases of the junction unmatched. Germline assignment: CDR1 SQVTM and CDR2 ANQGSEA. The length of the CDR3 is 12 residues. CDR3 protein: CSVWDRENTIYF. CDR3 DNA: TGCAGCGTTTGGGACAGAGAAAACACCATATATTTT.

This chain joins TRBV7-3 and TRBJ2-2; 8 positions match TRBD1. The CDR3 length is 16 residues. Germline V gives CDR1 SGHTA, CDR2 FQGTGA. Losses at the gene ends were 5 bases for V and 2 bases for J; bases not matched to a gene: 7. The CDR3 DNA reads as TGTGCCAGCAGCCTAGCCGGGACAGGAAACACCGGGGAGCTGTTTTTT. This sequence encodes CASSLAGTGNTGELFF.

This chain joins TRBV27 and TRBJ2-1, with D tentatively TRBD1 (6 bases). CDR1 MNHEY and CDR2 SMNVEV come from the germline V gene (reference sequence). The V and J ends lost 6 bases and 10 bases respectively, with 13 bases between them. CDR3 length: 12 residues. The CDR3 coding sequence is TGTGCCAGCAGGGGGGCGAGGCGCGAGCAGTTCTTC. Its protein product is CASRGARREQFF.

This chain connects TRBV27 to TRBJ2-7, with TRBD1 matching over 8 bases. This CDR3 is 14 amino acids long. V was clipped by 5 bases and J by 3 bases; unmatched bases: 6. Germline CDR1 and CDR2: MNHEY and SMNVEV (reference sequence). The CDR3 loop is CASSVPGQVYEQYF. The CDR3 DNA reads TGTGCCAGCAGTGTCCCGGGACAGGTCTACGAGCAGTACTTC.

This chain uses TRBV7-9 with TRBJ2-3; 8 bases are a match to TRBD2. J gave up 1 base and V 5 bases, and 11 bases lay outside the gene matches. The CDR3 has 17 residues. CDR1 and CDR2 from the germline V gene are SEHNR and FQNEAQ (reference sequence). CDR3 nucleotides: TGTGCCAGCAGCCGGGGGGGGCAGTTCTGGGGCACAGATACGCAGTATTTT. Translation: CASSRGGQFWGTDTQYF.

This clone was observed once. The chain is built from TRBV2 and TRBJ2-5; maybe TRBD1 (6 bases). CDR3 length: 16 amino acids. Trimming took off 4 bases at V and 5 bases at J, with 20 bases between the two ends. Germline-derived CDR1 and CDR2 are SNHLY and FYNNEI. In DNA, the CDR3 is TGTGCCAGCAGTGTTCCCCGGACAGACCCCGGGGAGACCCAGTACTTC. This gives the protein CASSVPRTDPGETQYF.

The chain links TRBV6-5 to TRBJ2-2; TRBD2 matches 7 bases. The V gene's germline CDR1 is MNHEY and CDR2 SVGAGI. This CDR3 has 15 amino acids. The ends lost 2 bases at V and 0 bases at J; junction bases unmatched: 0. The CDR3 region has the DNA TGTGCCAGCAGTTACGGACTAGCGAACACCGGGGAGCTGTTTTTT. Translated, it gives CASSYGLANTGELFF.

The gene calls are TRBV5-1 and TRBJ2-7, with 10 bases fitting TRBD2. V was pared by 4 bases and J by 3 bases, with 7 bases of the junction left unmatched. The length of the CDR3 is 15 residues. Germline-derived CDR1 and CDR2 are SGHRS and YFSETQ. CDR3 amino acids: CASSPPSGRDYEQYF. The DNA for the CDR3 is TGCGCCAGCAGCCCGCCTAGCGGGAGAGACTACGAGCAGTACTTC.

The rearrangement links TRBV23-1 to TRBJ2-4, with D uncertain. TRBV23-1 is reported as an ORF; its role is uncertain. The CDR3 spans 15 residues. Trimming took 4 bases from V and 0 from J, leaving 10 bases between them. The CDR3 DNA reads TGCGCCAGCAGTCCCCCCCCTCGAGCCAAAAACATTCAGTACTTC. Translating gives CASSPPPRAKNIQYF.